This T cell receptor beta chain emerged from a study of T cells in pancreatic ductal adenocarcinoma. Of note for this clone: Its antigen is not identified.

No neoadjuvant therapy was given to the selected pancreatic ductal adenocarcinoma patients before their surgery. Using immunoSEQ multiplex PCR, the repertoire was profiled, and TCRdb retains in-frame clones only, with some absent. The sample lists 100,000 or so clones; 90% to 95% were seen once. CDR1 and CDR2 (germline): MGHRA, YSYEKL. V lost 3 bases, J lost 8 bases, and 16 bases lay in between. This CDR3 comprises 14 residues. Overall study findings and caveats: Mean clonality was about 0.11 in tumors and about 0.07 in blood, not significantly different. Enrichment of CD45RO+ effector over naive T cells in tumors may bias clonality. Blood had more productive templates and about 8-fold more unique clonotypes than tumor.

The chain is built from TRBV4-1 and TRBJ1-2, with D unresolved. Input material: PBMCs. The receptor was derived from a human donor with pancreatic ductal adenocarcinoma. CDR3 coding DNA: TGCGCCAGCAGCCAGGAGAGTTTTCACCGGGGCTACACCTTC. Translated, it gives CASSQESFHRGYTF.